The present T cell receptor (beta chain) was sequenced within a study of blood T cells in healthy people across ages. The authors ran a second PCR of about 6 to 12 cycles using a sample-barcoded 5' primer and a J-beta primer mix. TCRdb redid the calling of the 5' RACE reads with MiXCR, one entry per CDR3 protein. Among around 900,000 distinct CDR3 sequences listed, around 28% were seen once. Trimming left V 3 bases short and J 3 bases short, with 10 bases between. The CDR3 totals 14 residues. Germline V gives CDR1 SGHDT, CDR2 YYEEEE. The sample was blood. The TCR originated in a woman older than 75 in good health. The rearrangement links TRBV5-6 to TRBJ1-5; D is possibly TRBD1 (6 bases). For the CDR3, the DNA is TGTGCCAGCAGCTCGGGACACGCCAATCAGCCCCAGCATTTT. The encoded protein is CASSSGHANQPQHF.